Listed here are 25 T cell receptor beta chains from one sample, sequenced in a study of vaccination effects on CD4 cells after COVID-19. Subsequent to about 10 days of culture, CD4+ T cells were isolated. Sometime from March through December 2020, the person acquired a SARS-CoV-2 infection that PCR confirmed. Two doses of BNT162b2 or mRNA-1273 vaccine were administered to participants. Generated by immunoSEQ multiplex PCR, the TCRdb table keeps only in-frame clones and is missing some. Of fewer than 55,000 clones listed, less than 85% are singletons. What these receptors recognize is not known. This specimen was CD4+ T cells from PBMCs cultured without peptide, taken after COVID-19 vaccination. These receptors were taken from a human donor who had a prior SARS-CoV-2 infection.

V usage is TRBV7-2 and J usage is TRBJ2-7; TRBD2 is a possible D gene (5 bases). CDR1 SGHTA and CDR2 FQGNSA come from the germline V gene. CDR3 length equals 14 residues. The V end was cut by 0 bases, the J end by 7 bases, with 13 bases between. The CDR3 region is CASSLAREEREQYF. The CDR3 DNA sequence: TGTGCCAGCAGCTTAGCCCGAGAAGAGCGGGAGCAGTACTTC.

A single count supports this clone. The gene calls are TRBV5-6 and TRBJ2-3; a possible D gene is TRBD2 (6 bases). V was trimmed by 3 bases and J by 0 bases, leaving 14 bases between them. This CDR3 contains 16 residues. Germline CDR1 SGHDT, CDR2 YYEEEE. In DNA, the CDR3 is TGTGCCAGCAGCTGGGGACTCACAACTAGCACAGATACGCAGTATTTT. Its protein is CASSWGLTTSTDTQYF.

Here the CDR3 reads CASGTSGARTDTQYF. In DNA, the CDR3 is TGTGCTAGCGGGACTAGCGGGGCGAGGACAGATACGCAGTATTTT. The chain uses TRBV12-5 and TRBJ2-3; 13 nucleotides align to TRBD2. Losses at the gene ends were 9 bases for V and 3 bases for J; bases not matched to a gene: 6. From germline, CDR1 is LGHNT and CDR2 FRNRAP. CDR3 length: 15 amino acids.

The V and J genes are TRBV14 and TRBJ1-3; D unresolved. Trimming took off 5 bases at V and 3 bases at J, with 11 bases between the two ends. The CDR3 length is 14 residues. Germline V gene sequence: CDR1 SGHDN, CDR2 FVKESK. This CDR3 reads CASSTNSGGNTIYF. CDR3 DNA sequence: TGTGCCAGCAGCACCAACAGCGGTGGAAACACCATATATTTT.

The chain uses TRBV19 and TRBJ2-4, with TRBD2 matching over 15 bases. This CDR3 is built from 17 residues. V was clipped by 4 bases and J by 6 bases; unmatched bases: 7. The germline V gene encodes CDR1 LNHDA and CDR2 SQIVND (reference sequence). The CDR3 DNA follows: TGTGCCAGTAGTAAAGTAGGGACTAGCGGGGGGCCAAACATTCAGTACTTC. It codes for CASSKVGTSGGPNIQYF.

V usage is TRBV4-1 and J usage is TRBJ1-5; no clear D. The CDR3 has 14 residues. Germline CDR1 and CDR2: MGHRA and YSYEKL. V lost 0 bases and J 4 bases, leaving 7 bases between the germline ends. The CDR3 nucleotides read TGCGCCAGCAGCCAAGATAGCCTTAATCAGCCCCAGCATTTT. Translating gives CASSQDSLNQPQHF.

As DNA, the CDR3 is TGCGCCAGCAGCCGCCAACTAGCGAGCTACAATGAGCAGTTCTTC. Translating it yields CASSRQLASYNEQFF. The V and J genes are TRBV4-3 and TRBJ2-1, with TRBD2 matching 7 bases. With 4 bases clipped from V and 3 bases from J, the junction kept 6 bases outside the gene matches. CDR1 and CDR2 from the germline V gene are LGHNA and YSLEER. This CDR3 contains 15 residues.

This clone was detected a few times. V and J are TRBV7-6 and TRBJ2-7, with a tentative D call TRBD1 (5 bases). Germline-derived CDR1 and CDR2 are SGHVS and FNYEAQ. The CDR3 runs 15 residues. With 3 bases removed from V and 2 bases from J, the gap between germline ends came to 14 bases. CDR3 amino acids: CASSFSVGPPYEQYF. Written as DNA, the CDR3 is TGTGCCAGCAGCTTTTCGGTGGGGCCTCCCTACGAGCAGTACTTC. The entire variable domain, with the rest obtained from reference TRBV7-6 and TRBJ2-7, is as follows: GAGVSQSPRYKVTKRGQDVALRCDPISGHVSLYWYRQALGQGPEFLTYFNYEAQQDKSGLPNDRFSAERPEGSISTLTIQRTEQRDSAMYRCASSFSVGPPYEQYFGPGTRLTVT.

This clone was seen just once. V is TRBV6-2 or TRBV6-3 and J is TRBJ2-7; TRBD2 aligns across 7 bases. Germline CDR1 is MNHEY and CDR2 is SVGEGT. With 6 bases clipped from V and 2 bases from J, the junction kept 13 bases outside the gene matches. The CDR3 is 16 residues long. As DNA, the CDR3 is TGTGCCAGCAGCTCAACTAGACTAGCCGCCCCCTACGAGCAGTACTTC. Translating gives CASSSTRLAAPYEQYF.

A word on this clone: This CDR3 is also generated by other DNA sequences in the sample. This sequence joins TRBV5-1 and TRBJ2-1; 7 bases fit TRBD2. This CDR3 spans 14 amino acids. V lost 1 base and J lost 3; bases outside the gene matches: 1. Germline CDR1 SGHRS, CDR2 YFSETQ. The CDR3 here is CASSLRGDYNEQFF. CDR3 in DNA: TGCGCCAGCAGCTTGCGGGGGGACTACAATGAGCAGTTCTTC. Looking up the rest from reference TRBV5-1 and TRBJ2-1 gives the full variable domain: KAGVTQTPRYLIKTRGQQVTLSCSPISGHRSVSWYQQTPGQGLQFLFEYFSETQRNKGNFPGRFSGRQFSNSRSEMNVSTLELGDSALYLCASSLRGDYNEQFFGPGTRLTVL.

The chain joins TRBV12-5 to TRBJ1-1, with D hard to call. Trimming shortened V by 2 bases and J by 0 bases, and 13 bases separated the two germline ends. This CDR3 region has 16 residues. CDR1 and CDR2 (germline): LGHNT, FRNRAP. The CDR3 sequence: CASGLFSGKLNTEAFF. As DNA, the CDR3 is TGTGCTAGTGGTTTGTTTTCCGGGAAACTGAACACTGAAGCTTTCTTT.

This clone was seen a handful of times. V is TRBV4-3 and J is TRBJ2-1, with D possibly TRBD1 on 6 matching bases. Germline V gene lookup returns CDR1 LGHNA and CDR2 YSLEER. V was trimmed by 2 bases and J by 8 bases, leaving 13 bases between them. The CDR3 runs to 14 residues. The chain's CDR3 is CASSQFTGRDEQFF. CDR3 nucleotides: TGCGCCAGCAGCCAATTTACAGGGCGGGATGAGCAGTTCTTC.

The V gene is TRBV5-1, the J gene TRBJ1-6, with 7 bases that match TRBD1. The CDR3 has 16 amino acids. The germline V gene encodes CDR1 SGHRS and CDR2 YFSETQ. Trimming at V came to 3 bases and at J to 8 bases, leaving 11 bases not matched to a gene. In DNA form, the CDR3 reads TGCGCCAGCAGCTCCCCGAAGGGGGCGGTGGATTCACCCCTCCACTTT. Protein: CASSSPKGAVDSPLHF.

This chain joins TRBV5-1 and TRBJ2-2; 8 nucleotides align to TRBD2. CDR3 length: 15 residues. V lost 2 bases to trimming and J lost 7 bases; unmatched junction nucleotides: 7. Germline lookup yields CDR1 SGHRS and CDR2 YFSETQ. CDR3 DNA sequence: TGCGCCAGCAGCTTTGCGGGAGGCACAGGCGGGGAGCTGTTTTTT. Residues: CASSFAGGTGGELFF.

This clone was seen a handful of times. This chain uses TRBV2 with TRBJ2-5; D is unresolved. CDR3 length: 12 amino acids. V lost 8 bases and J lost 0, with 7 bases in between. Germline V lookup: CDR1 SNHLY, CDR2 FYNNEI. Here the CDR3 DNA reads TGTGCCAGCGGGCAGTACCAAGAGACCCAGTACTTC. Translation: CASGQYQETQYF.

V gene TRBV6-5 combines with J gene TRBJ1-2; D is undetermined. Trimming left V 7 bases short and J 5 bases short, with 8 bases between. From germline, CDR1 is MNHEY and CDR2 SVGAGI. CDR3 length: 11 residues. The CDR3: CASTSGYGYTF. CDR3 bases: TGTGCCAGCACCAGTGGGTATGGCTACACCTTC.

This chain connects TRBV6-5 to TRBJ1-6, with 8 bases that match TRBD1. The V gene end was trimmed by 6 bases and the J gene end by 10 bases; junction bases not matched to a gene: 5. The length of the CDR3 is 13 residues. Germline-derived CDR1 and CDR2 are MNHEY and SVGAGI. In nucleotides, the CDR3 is TGTGCCAGCAGGGGACAGGACAGATCACCCCTCCACTTT. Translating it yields CASRGQDRSPLHF.

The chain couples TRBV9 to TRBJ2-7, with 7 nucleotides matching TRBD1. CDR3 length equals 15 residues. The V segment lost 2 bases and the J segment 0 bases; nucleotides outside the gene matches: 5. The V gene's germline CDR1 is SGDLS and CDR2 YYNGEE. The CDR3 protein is CASSVSDRPSYEQYF. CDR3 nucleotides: TGTGCCAGCAGCGTCTCGGACAGGCCCTCCTACGAGCAGTACTTC. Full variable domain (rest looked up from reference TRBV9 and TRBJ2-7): DSGVTQTPKHLITATGQRVTLRCSPRSGDLSVYWYQQSLDQGLQFLIQYYNGEERAKGNILERFSAQQFPDLHSELNLSSLELGDSALYFCASSVSDRPSYEQYFGPGTRLTVT.

The chain's CDR3 is CASSRWMDGYTF. The DNA of the CDR3 is TGTGCCAGTAGTAGGTGGATGGATGGCTACACCTTC. The chain is built from TRBV19 and TRBJ1-2; no clear D gene. The germline gives CDR1 LNHDA, CDR2 SQIVND (reference sequence). The germline V and J ends were trimmed by 4 bases and 6 bases, with 9 bases remaining between them. The CDR3 is 12 residues long.

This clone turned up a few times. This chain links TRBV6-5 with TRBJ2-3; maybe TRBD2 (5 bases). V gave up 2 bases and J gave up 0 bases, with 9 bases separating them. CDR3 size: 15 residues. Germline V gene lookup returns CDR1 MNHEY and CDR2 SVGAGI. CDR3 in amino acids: CASSYRRTSTDTQYF. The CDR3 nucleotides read TGTGCCAGCAGTTACCGCCGGACTAGCACAGATACGCAGTATTTT.

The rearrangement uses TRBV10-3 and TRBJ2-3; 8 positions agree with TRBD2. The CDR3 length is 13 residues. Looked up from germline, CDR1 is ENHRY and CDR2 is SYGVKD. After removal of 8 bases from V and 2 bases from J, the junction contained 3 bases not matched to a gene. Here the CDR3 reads CAIGAGDTDTQYF. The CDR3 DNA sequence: TGTGCCATCGGAGCGGGAGACACAGATACGCAGTATTTT.

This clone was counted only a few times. Here the CDR3 DNA reads TGTGCCAGCAGCGTCGAATTACAGGGGGCCTATGGCTACACCTTC. Amino acid sequence: CASSVELQGAYGYTF. This rearrangement joins TRBV7-8 to TRBJ1-2, with 9 bases that match TRBD1. The CDR3 runs 15 residues. The germline V gene encodes CDR1 SGHVS and CDR2 FQNEAQ. V dropped 5 bases and J dropped 4; count of bases not matched to a gene: 8.

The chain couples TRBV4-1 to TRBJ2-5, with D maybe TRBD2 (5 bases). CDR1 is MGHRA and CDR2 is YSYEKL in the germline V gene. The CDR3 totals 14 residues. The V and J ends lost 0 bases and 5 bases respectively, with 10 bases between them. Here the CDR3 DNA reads TGCGCCAGCAGCCAAGAACTAGGGCGCGAGACCCAGTACTTC. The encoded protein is CASSQELGRETQYF.

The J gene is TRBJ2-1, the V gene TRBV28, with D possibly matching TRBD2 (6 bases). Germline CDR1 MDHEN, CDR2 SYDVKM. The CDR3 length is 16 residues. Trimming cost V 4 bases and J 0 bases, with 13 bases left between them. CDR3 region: CASSSLAPSSYNEQFF. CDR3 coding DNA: TGTGCCAGCAGTTCGCTAGCGCCGAGCTCCTACAATGAGCAGTTCTTC.

CDR3 coding DNA: TGTGCCAGCAGTGACATCATGAACACTGAAGCTTTCTTT. Protein sequence: CASSDIMNTEAFF. The chain carries TRBV2 and TRBJ1-1; D gene ambiguous. Looked up from germline, CDR1 is SNHLY and CDR2 is FYNNEI. CDR3 length: 13 residues. V lost 3 bases and J lost 0, with 5 bases in between.